The next 17 T cell receptor beta chains were all read from a single sample in a study of shared clonotypes between healthy human individuals. Method: immunoSEQ multiplex PCR; TCRdb's copy keeps in-frame clones and lacks some. The sample shows over a million clones, 65% to 80% of them seen only once. The source material was memory CD4+ T cells sorted from blood. Subset given: CD45RA-negative fraction. These receptors originate from a man aged 18 to 29 in good health.

Remarks on this clone: Other DNA sequences in this specimen translate into the identical CDR3. This chain connects TRBV14 to TRBJ1-2, with no clear D. This CDR3 has 12 residues. Germline CDR1 and CDR2: SGHDN and FVKESK. V lost 3 bases to trimming and J lost 3 bases, with 5 bases between them. As DNA, the CDR3 is TGTGCCAGCAGCCAGGCACACTATGGCTACACCTTC. Translated, it gives CASSQAHYGYTF.

The J gene is TRBJ2-7, the V gene TRBV19, with a tentative D call TRBD2 (5 bases). This CDR3 has 17 amino acids. V was trimmed by 5 bases and J by 5 bases, leaving 25 bases between them. Germline V gene sequence: CDR1 LNHDA, CDR2 SQIVND (reference sequence). CDR3 amino acids: CASSPPPGTSSFHEQYF. CDR3 coding DNA: TGTGCCAGTAGTCCTCCCCCGGGAACTTCCTCTTTCCACGAGCAGTACTTC. The complete variable domain, with remaining parts taken from reference TRBV19 and TRBJ2-7, reads DGGITQSPKYLFRKEGQNVTLSCEQNLNHDAMYWYRQDPGQGLRLIYYSQIVNDFQKGDIAEGYSVSREKKESFPLTVTSAQKNPTAFYLCASSPPPGTSSFHEQYFGPGTRLTVT.

The V and J genes are TRBV5-6 and TRBJ2-7; 8 bases match TRBD2. The germline V gene encodes CDR1 SGHDT and CDR2 YYEEEE. The length of the CDR3 is 15 residues. Germline trimming cut 0 bases from V and 6 bases from J; bases unmatched to any gene: 8. The CDR3 loop is CASSLGGTRSGEQYF. The DNA of the CDR3 is TGTGCCAGCAGCTTGGGCGGGACTAGGTCGGGCGAGCAGTACTTC.

The V gene is TRBV30, the J gene TRBJ2-2; TRBD1 agrees at 10 bases. Per the germline V gene, CDR1 is GTSNPN and CDR2 is SVGIG (reference sequence). V was clipped by 2 bases and J by 3 bases; unmatched bases: 3. The CDR3 has 15 residues. The CDR3 DNA reads as TGTGCCTGGAGTCTGGGGACAGGGGACACCGGGGAGCTGTTTTTT. Protein: CAWSLGTGDTGELFF.

As for this clone: This could be a read error, since a much larger clone is one nucleotide away. The chain joins TRBV5-5 to TRBJ2-5; D call uncertain. CDR1 SGHKS and CDR2 YYEKEE come from the germline V gene (reference sequence). V gave up 1 base and J gave up 3 bases, with 1 base separating them. This CDR3 contains 11 residues. Here the CDR3 reads CASSLKETQYF. The CDR3, as DNA: TGTGCCAGCAGCTTGAAAGAGACCCAGTACTTC.

This clone was found a few times. CDR3 in amino acids: CASSLTSGGSSYNEQFF. The CDR3 DNA follows: TGCGCCAGCAGCTTGACTAGCGGGGGCTCATCCTACAATGAGCAGTTCTTC. The chain employs TRBV5-1 and TRBJ2-1; 11 bases fit TRBD2. Germline-derived CDR1 and CDR2 are SGHRS and YFSETQ. CDR3 length: 17 amino acids. Trimming at V came to 1 base and at J to 1 base, leaving 4 bases not matched to a gene.

Points on this clone: It is likely a read error: a sequence one base away is far more abundant. The chain links TRBV28 to TRBJ2-7; TRBD1 agrees at 7 bases. The CDR3 has 13 residues. Germline-derived CDR1 and CDR2 are MDHEN and SYDVKM. The CDR3 region has the DNA TGTACCAGCAGTTGGACAGGTCCCTACGAGCAGTACTTC. This translates into CTSSWTGPYEQYF.

Turning to this clone: Other nucleotide sequences from this sample produce the same CDR3. This rearrangement joins TRBV30 to TRBJ1-6; the D gene is possibly TRBD1 (6 bases). The germline V and J ends were trimmed by 3 bases and 5 bases, with 8 bases remaining between them. The CDR3 totals 13 residues. CDR1 GTSNPN and CDR2 SVGIG come from the germline V gene (reference sequence). In DNA, the CDR3 is TGTGCCTGGAGGACAGGCAATAATTCACCCCTCCACTTT. This codes for CAWRTGNNSPLHF.

The chain couples TRBV30 to TRBJ2-7; 8 bases are shared with TRBD2. This CDR3 spans 13 amino acids. Germline V gene data show CDR1 as GTSNPN and CDR2 as SVGIG (reference sequence). V lost 3 bases and J lost 3; bases outside the gene matches: 4. DNA of the CDR3: TGTGCCTGGAGGCGCAGCGGGAGCTACGAGCAGTACTTC. Translation: CAWRRSGSYEQYF.

This chain uses TRBV2 with TRBJ1-5; 7 bases align to TRBD1. Looked up from germline, CDR1 is SNHLY and CDR2 is FYNNEI. Germline trimming cut 5 bases from V and 4 bases from J; bases unmatched to any gene: 5. This CDR3 comprises 14 residues. The CDR3 bases are TGTGCCAGCAGTCGGGACAGTTCGAATCAGCCCCAGCATTTT. This codes for CASSRDSSNQPQHF.

The CDR3 nucleotides are TGTGCCAGCAGCGCCACAGGTAGCAATCAGCCCCAGCATTTT. Amino acid sequence: CASSATGSNQPQHF. The chain is built from TRBV11-2 and TRBJ1-5; TRBD1 might be the D (5 bases). The CDR3 extends over 14 amino acids. Germline V lookup: CDR1 SGHAT, CDR2 FQNNGV. V lost 5 bases, J lost 0 bases, and 8 bases lay in between. The full variable domain, with the rest looked up from reference TRBV11-2 and TRBJ1-5, is EAGVAQSPRYKIIEKRQSVAFWCNPISGHATLYWYQQILGQGPKLLIQFQNNGVVDDSQLPKDRFSAERLKGVDSTLKIQPAKLEDSAVYLCASSATGSNQPQHFGDGTRLSIL.

This chain links TRBV27 with TRBJ1-4; the match to TRBD1 covers 7 bases. There are 16 residues in the CDR3. Trimming removed 3 bases from V and 4 bases from J; junction bases left unmatched: 8. The V gene's germline CDR1 is MNHEY and CDR2 SMNVEV (reference sequence). The CDR3 DNA follows: TGTGCCAGCAGTTTCACGCGGGACAGAGATAATGAAAAACTGTTTTTT. This translates into CASSFTRDRDNEKLFF. Complete variable domain (other parts from reference TRBV27 and TRBJ1-4): EAQVTQNPRYLITVTGKKLTVTCSQNMNHEYMSWYRQDPGLGLRQIYYSMNVEVTDKGDVPEGYKVSRKEKRNFPLILESPSPNQTSLYFCASSFTRDRDNEKLFFGSGTQLSVL.

This clone was picked up many times. The chain links TRBV5-1 to TRBJ2-3; TRBD1 is a possible D gene (6 bases). The CDR3 totals 15 residues. The V end lost 4 bases, the J end lost 2 bases, and 14 bases lay between the germline ends. Germline CDR1 reads SGHRS; CDR2 reads YFSETQ. CDR3 region: CASSPLGGYTDTQYF. In DNA form, the CDR3 reads TGCGCCAGCAGCCCCCTAGGGGGATACACAGATACGCAGTATTTT. Full variable domain (rest looked up from reference TRBV5-1 and TRBJ2-3): KAGVTQTPRYLIKTRGQQVTLSCSPISGHRSVSWYQQTPGQGLQFLFEYFSETQRNKGNFPGRFSGRQFSNSRSEMNVSTLELGDSALYLCASSPLGGYTDTQYFGPGTRLTVL.

V is TRBV5-6 and J is TRBJ2-7; D possibly matches TRBD1 or TRBD2 (5 bases each). V was clipped by 4 bases and J by 2 bases, with 16 bases between them. CDR3 length equals 15 residues. Germline V lookup: CDR1 SGHDT, CDR2 YYEEEE. The CDR3 spells CASSHVGTQPYEQYF. The CDR3 region has the DNA TGTGCCAGCAGCCATGTCGGGACCCAGCCCTACGAGCAGTACTTC.

The V and J genes are TRBV10-1 and TRBJ2-7; D might be TRBD2 (6 bases). The V end was cut by 2 bases, the J end by 3 bases, with 11 bases between. The CDR3 runs 14 residues. Germline values: CDR1 WNHNN, CDR2 SYGVQD (reference sequence). The CDR3 protein is CASSEGGSIYEQYF. The CDR3 DNA sequence: TGCGCCAGCAGTGAGGGGGGGAGCATCTACGAGCAGTACTTC.

On this clone: The same CDR3 also results from other DNA sequences found in this sample. The chain carries TRBV6-5 and TRBJ2-1, with 7 nucleotides matching TRBD1. The CDR3 sequence is 15 residues long. The J segment lost 1 base and the V segment lost 6 bases, leaving 6 bases of the junction unmatched. The germline V gene has CDR1 MNHEY and CDR2 SVGAGI. The CDR3 DNA follows: TGTGCCAGCAGACCGTACAGGGGATCCTACAATGAGCAGTTCTTC. This translates into CASRPYRGSYNEQFF.

Turning to this clone: Other nucleotide sequences from this sample produce the same CDR3. The chain joins TRBV30 to TRBJ1-1; D gene unclear. Germline V lookup: CDR1 GTSNPN, CDR2 SVGIG (reference sequence). The CDR3 runs to 12 residues. V lost 3 bases and J lost 4, with 9 bases in between. The CDR3 nucleotides are TGTGCCTGGAGCGGGCAGGTCACTGAAGCTTTCTTT. This codes for CAWSGQVTEAFF.